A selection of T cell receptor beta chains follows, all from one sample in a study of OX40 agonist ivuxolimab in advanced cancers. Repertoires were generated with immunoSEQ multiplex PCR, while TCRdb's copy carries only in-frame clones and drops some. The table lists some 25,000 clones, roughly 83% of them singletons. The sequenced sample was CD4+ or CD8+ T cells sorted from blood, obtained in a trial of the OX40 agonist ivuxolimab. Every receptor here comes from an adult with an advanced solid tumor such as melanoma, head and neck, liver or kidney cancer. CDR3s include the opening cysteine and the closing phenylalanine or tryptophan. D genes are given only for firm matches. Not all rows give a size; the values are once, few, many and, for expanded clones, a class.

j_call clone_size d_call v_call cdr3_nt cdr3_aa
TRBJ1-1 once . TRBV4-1 TGCGCCAGCAGCCAAGCCAGGGAGTACACTGAAGCTTTCTTT CASSQAREYTEAFF
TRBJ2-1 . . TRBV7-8 TGTGCCAGCAGCTTATCCCTCGGGACACCCTATGAGCAGTTCTTC CASSLSLGTPYEQFF
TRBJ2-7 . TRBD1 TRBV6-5 TGTGCCAGCAGTTGGGGACAGGGGTCCTACGAGCAGTACTTC CASSWGQGSYEQYF
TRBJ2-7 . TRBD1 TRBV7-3 TGTGCCAGCAGCTTATACAGGGGCTACGAGCAGTACTTC CASSLYRGYEQYF
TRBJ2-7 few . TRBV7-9 TGTGCCAGCAGCTGGACAGAACACTCCTACGAGCAGTACTTC CASSWTEHSYEQYF
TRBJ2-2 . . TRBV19 TGTGCCAGTAGTAAAAAGACAGCGAACACCGGGGAGCTGTTTTTT CASSKKTANTGELFF
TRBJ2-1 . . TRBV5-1 TGCGCCAGCAGCCCAGGGATTGAGCAGTTCTTC CASSPGIEQFF
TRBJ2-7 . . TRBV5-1 TGCGCCAGCAGCTTGGGCCCGGGGTACGAGCAGTACTTC CASSLGPGYEQYF
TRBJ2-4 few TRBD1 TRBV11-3 TGTGCCAGCAGCCTTACCGGGACAGGGACCGACATTCAGTACTTC CASSLTGTGTDIQYF
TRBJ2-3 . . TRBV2 TGTGCCAGCACCGGAGACAGCGGCACAGATACGCAGTATTTT CASTGDSGTDTQYF
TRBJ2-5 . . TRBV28 TGTGCCAACGGGGTGGGGGAGACCCAGTACTTC CANGVGETQYF
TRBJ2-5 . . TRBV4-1 TGCGCCAGCAGCCAAGTCGGCCCCCGTGTAGAGACCCAGTACTTC CASSQVGPRVETQYF
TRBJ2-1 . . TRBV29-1 TGCAGCGTTGTCGCCCAGTCGCGGAACAATGAGCAGTTCTTC CSVVAQSRNNEQFF
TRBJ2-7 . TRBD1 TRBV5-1 TGCGCCAGCAGCTTAGGGACAGGGGTTAACGAGCAGTACTTC CASSLGTGVNEQYF
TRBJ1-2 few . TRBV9 TGTGCCAGCAGCCGGGACACAGACTATGGCTACACCTTC CASSRDTDYGYTF
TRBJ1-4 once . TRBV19 TGTGCCAGTAGTAAAAGGGGGTTCGCTAATGAAAAACTGTTTTTT CASSKRGFANEKLFF
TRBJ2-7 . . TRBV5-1 TGCGCCAGCCACGCTGACTATGCCCACGAGCAGTACTTC CASHADYAHEQYF
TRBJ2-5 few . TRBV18 TGTGCCAGCTCACCACCCAGTCTCACCAGGACGAAAAAGACCCAGTACTTC CASSPPSLTRTKKTQYF
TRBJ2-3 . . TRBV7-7 TGTGCTAGCAGCTTGACGGGGGAGAGCACAGATACGCAGTATTTT CASSLTGESTDTQYF
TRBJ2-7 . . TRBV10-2 TGCGCCAGCAGAGATGACGGCCACTTGTACGAGCAGTACTTC CASRDDGHLYEQYF
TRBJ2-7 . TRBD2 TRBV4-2 TGTGCCAGCAGCCAAGAGTCGGGGAGGGCCTGGGAGCAGTACTTC CASSQESGRAWEQYF
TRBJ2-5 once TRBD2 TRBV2 TGTGCCAGCAGTGACAGAGAAGGACTAGCGGGGGAGACCCAGTACTTC CASSDREGLAGETQYF
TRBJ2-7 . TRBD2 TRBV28 TGTGCCAGCAGCAAAGAACCGGGACTAGCCTACGAGCAGTACTTC CASSKEPGLAYEQYF
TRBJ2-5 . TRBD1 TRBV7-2 TGTGCCAGCAGCTTAAACAGGGGTGGGGAGACCCAGTACTTC CASSLNRGGETQYF
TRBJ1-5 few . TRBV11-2 TGTGCCAGCAGCAGAGATAGCAATCAGCCCCAGCATTTT CASSRDSNQPQHF
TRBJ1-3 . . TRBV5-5 TGTGCCAGCAGCTTGGAGAGGTCTGGAAACACCATATATTTT CASSLERSGNTIYF
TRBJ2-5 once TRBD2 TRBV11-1 TGTGCCAGCAGCCCAGCGTCCGGACTAGCGGGGGAAGAGACCCAGTACTTC CASSPASGLAGEETQYF
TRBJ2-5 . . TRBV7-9 TGTGCCAGCAGCCCTCCCTACAGGGCCCTAGAGACCCAGTACTTC CASSPPYRALETQYF
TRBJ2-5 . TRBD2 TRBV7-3 TGTGCCAGCAGCTTAGATAGCGGGAGTGGCGAGACCCAGTACTTC CASSLDSGSGETQYF
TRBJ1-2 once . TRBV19 TGTGCCAGTAGTTCCAGCCAGGGTAACTATGGCTACACCTTC CASSSSQGNYGYTF
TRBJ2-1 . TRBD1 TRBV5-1 TGCGCCAGCAGCTTGGTACCCCGGGACAGGGGAATCAATGAGCAGTTCTTC CASSLVPRDRGINEQFF
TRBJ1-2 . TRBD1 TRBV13 TGTGCCAGCAGCTCTTCGACAGGGATCTATGGCTACACCTTC CASSSSTGIYGYTF
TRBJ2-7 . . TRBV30 TGTGCCTGGAGTGTAGGAGCAGGATCAACCTACGAGCAGTACTTC CAWSVGAGSTYEQYF
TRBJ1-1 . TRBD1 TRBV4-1 TGCGCCAGCAGCCAGATCGGACAGGGGATAACTGAAGCTTTCTTT CASSQIGQGITEAFF
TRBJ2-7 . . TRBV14 TGTGCCAGCAGCCACACTACGCGGTGGCAGTACTTC CASSHTTRWQYF
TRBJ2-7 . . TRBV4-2 TGTGCCAGCAGCCGCCGGGACTTCTCCTACGAGCAGTACTTC CASSRRDFSYEQYF
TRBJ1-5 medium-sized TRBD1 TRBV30 TGTGCCTGGAGTTACGGGACAGTTAGCAATCAGCCCCAGCATTTT CAWSYGTVSNQPQHF
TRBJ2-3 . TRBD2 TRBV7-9 TGTGCCAGCAGCCAAAGAGGACTAGCGGACACAGATACGCAGTATTTT CASSQRGLADTDTQYF
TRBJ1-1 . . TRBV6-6 TGTGCCAGCAGTTTGGGGATGACGAAAACGAGCACTGAAGCTTTCTTT CASSLGMTKTSTEAFF
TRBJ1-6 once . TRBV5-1 TGCGCCAGCAAGAGGGGAGTAGGCGATTCACCCCTCCACTTT CASKRGVGDSPLHF
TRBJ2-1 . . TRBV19 TGTGCCAGTGGAAAATTCAGCTCCTACAATGAGCAGTTCTTC CASGKFSSYNEQFF
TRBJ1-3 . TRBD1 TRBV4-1 TGCGCCAGCAGCCAAGGGGACAGGGGGCCTGGAAACACCATATATTTT CASSQGDRGPGNTIYF
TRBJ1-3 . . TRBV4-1 TGCGCCAGCAGCCAAAGGTTCGGGGGAAACACCATATATTTT CASSQRFGGNTIYF
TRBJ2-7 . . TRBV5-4 TGTGCCAGCAGCTTTCAAGGGGTAGACCACGAGCAGTACTTC CASSFQGVDHEQYF
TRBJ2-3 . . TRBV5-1 TGCGCCAGCAGCTTTAAAGGGACTGACTACACAGATACGCAGTATTTT CASSFKGTDYTDTQYF